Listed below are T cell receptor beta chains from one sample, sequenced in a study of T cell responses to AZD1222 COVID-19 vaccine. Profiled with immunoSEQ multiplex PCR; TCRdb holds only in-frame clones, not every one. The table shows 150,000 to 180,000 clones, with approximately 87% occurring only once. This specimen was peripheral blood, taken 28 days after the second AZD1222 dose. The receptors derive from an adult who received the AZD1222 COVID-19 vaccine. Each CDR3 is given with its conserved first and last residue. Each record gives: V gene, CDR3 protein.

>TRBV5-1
CASSLVRGSHEQYF
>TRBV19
CASSIEEGGAGNQPQHF
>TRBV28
CASSNNQPQHF
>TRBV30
CAWNRLSTDTQYF
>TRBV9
CASSVSGGHNEQFF
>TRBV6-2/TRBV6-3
CASSYDKRGTDTQYF
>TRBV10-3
CAIRGGNEQFF
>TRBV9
CASSVAGHHSYEQYF
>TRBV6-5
CASTRAGAGTGELFF
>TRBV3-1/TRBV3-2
CASSQLGDRTKSPLHF
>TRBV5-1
CASSLVGGLYNEQFF
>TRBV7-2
CASSVTSGSSYEQYF
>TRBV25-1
CASSERGGYTF
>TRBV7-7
CASSLGPGTTGELFF
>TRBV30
CAWSYGGQETQYF
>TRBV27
CASSAQGANYGYTF
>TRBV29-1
CSVDEFDREGGYTF
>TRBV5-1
CASSPSQITDTQYF
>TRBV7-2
CASRLTSGKTGELFF
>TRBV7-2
CASSLQTTGLGNQPQHF
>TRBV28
CASRTGNQPQHF
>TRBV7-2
CASRSTVNYGYTF
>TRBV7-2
CASSPGWGYNEQFF
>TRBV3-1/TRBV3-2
CASSQPLGLAVEQFF
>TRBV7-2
CASSPGLAVGELFF
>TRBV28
CASSYNPGTGSFYGYTF
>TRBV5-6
CASSLFKSRGSKNEKLFF